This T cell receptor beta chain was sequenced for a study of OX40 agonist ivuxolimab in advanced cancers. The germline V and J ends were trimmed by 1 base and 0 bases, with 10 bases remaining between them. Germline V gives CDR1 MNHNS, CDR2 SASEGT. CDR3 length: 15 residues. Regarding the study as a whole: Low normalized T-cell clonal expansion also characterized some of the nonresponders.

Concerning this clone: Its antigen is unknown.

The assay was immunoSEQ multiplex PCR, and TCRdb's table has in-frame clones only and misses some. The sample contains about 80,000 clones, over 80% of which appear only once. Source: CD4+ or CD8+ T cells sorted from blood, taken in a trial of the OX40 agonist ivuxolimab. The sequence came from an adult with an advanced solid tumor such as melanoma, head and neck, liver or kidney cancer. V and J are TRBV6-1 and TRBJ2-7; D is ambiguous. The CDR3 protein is CASSEDLRFSYEQYF. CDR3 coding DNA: TGTGCCAGCAGTGAAGATTTGCGTTTCTCCTACGAGCAGTACTTC.